This T cell receptor beta chain was documented in a study of neurological immune-mediated disorders. This clonotype was detected many times. Its antigen is currently unknown. The cDNA was synthesized by means of template-switch 5'RACE, which was carried out with 10-nucleotide random UMIs. Over 190 million TCR-beta sequences from 15-18 subjects came out of each sequencing run. TCRdb reprocessed the 5' RACE reads via MiXCR and lists one record per CDR3 protein. The sample yields more than 45,000 distinct CDR3 sequences, approximately 10% seen once. Broader study findings: HTLV-1-associated myelopathy had the most TCR clonal expansion, while multiple sclerosis had the least, a level that fell below healthy controls.

The clonotype comes from a man aged 55 to 70 in good health. Sequenced material: PBMCs.

CDR3 amino acids: CASSLMGGDTQYF. Here the CDR3 DNA reads TGTGCCAGCAGTTTAATGGGGGGGGATACGCAGTATTTT. The rearrangement uses TRBV27 and TRBJ2-3; TRBD2 agrees at 7 bases. This CDR3 comprises 13 residues. Looked up from germline, CDR1 is MNHEY and CDR2 is SMNVEV (reference sequence). V gave up 2 bases and J gave up 6 bases; unmatched junction bases: 2.